These 9 T cell receptor beta chains were sequenced from one sample in a study of shared clonotypes between healthy human individuals. Clones were read by immunoSEQ multiplex PCR, and TCRdb kept only the in-frame ones, dropping some. This table holds 650,000 to 800,000 clones, roughly nine tenths found once. It was CD45RO-negative cells, positively selected for CCR7, that made up naive CD8 cells, with terminally differentiated effector memory CD45RA+ cells excluded. Input material: naive CD8+ T cells sorted from blood. These receptors were taken from a man aged 25-45 years in good health.

Points on this clone: The same CDR3 arises from other DNA sequences in this sample as well. The V call is TRBV19, the J call TRBJ2-1, with a tentative D call TRBD2 (5 bases). Germline V gene lookup returns CDR1 LNHDA and CDR2 SQIVND (reference sequence). This CDR3 is built from 15 residues. V lost 3 bases to trimming and J lost 0 bases, with 9 bases between them. The CDR3 DNA is TGTGCCAGTAGTATGGCGGGCAGCTCCTACAATGAGCAGTTCTTC. It specifies CASSMAGSSYNEQFF.

This chain joins TRBV7-9 and TRBJ1-1, with D possibly being TRBD1 (6 bases). The CDR3 extends over 18 amino acids. The ends were cut back, 10 bases at V and 0 bases at J, with 27 bases in the middle. Germline V gene lookup returns CDR1 SEHNR and CDR2 FQNEAQ (reference sequence). The CDR3 nucleotides are TGTGCCACCCCCTCCTGGGACACCGCCGAGGTAATGAACACTGAAGCTTTCTTT. The encoded protein is CATPSWDTAEVMNTEAFF.

A word on this clone: Distinct nucleotide sequences in the sample also encode this CDR3. The chain carries TRBV7-9 and TRBJ2-7; no clear D gene. The CDR3 contains 11 residues. Germline values: CDR1 SEHNR, CDR2 FQNEAQ (reference sequence). Trimming shortened V by 3 bases and J by 7 bases, and 7 bases separated the two germline ends. Here the CDR3 DNA reads TGTGCCAGCAGCTTCGGGCTGGAGCAGTACTTC. It specifies CASSFGLEQYF.

This rearrangement joins TRBV27 to TRBJ2-1; D may be TRBD2 (6 bases). The germline CDR1 and CDR2 sequences are MNHEY and SMNVEV (reference sequence). This CDR3 contains 14 residues. V was pared by 11 bases and J by 4 bases, with 18 bases between. CDR3 nucleotides: TGTGCCTGCGCCCCAGCGGGTGAGTACAATGAGCAGTTCTTC. Translating it yields CACAPAGEYNEQFF.

The genes are TRBV28 and TRBJ2-1; D unclear. The CDR3 covers 19 residues. Germline assignment: CDR1 MDHEN and CDR2 SYDVKM. V lost 6 bases and J 0 bases, leaving 24 bases between the germline ends. DNA of the CDR3: TGTGCCAGCAGCTCCACCCCTGTTCGGACGGCAAGCTCCTACAATGAGCAGTTCTTC. Amino acid sequence: CASSSTPVRTASSYNEQFF.

The gene calls are TRBV6-1 and TRBJ2-7; D remains unclear. From germline, CDR1 is MNHNS and CDR2 SASEGT. With 2 bases removed from V and 0 bases from J, the gap between germline ends came to 11 bases. The CDR3 spans 15 residues. CDR3 DNA sequence: TGTGCCAGCAGTGAACGGCTAGTGAGCTCCTACGAGCAGTACTTC. Protein sequence: CASSERLVSSYEQYF.

V usage is TRBV30 and J usage is TRBJ2-3; no definite D call. The germline V and J ends were trimmed by 3 bases and 2 bases, with 12 bases remaining between them. This CDR3 spans 14 amino acids. From germline, CDR1 is GTSNPN and CDR2 SVGIG (reference sequence). The CDR3 DNA sequence: TGTGCCTGGAGCAGAAGCCAAATCACAGATACGCAGTATTTT. The encoded protein is CAWSRSQITDTQYF.

The V and J genes are TRBV2 and TRBJ2-7; no clear D. Germline lookup yields CDR1 SNHLY and CDR2 FYNNEI. The CDR3 loop spans 12 amino acids. Trimming took 2 bases from V and 1 from J, leaving 3 bases between them. The CDR3: CASSEISYEQYF. CDR3 nucleotides: TGTGCCAGCAGTGAAATATCCTACGAGCAGTACTTC.

With respect to this clone: This same CDR3 is encoded by further DNA sequences in the sample. The rearrangement links TRBV10-1 to TRBJ2-7; D gene unclear. V lost 4 bases, J lost 0 bases, and 7 bases lay in between. CDR3 length: 13 residues. Germline CDR1 WNHNN, CDR2 SYGVQD (reference sequence). Here the CDR3 DNA reads TGCGCCAGCAGTGTCGGCGCCTCCTACGAGCAGTACTTC. Amino acid sequence: CASSVGASYEQYF.